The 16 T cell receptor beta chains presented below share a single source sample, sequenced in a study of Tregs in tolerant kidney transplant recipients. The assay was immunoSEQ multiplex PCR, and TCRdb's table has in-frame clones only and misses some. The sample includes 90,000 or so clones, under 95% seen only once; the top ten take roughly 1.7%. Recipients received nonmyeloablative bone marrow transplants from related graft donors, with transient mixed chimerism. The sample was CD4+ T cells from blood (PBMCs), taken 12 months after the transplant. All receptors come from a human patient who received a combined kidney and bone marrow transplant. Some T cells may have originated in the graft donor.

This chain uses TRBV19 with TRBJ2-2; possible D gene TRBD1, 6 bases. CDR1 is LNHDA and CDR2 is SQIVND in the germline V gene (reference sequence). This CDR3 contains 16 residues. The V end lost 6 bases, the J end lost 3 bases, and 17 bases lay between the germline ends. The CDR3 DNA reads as TGTGCCAGTAGCTACTCAGGGGCCCAAGACACCGGGGAGCTGTTTTTT. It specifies CASSYSGAQDTGELFF.

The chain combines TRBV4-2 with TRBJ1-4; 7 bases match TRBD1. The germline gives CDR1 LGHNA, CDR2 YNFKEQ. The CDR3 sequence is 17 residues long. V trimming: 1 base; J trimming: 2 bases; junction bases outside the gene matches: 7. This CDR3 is CASSQALQGGTNEKLFF. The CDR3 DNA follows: TGTGCCAGCAGCCAAGCCCTCCAGGGGGGCACTAATGAAAAACTGTTTTTT.

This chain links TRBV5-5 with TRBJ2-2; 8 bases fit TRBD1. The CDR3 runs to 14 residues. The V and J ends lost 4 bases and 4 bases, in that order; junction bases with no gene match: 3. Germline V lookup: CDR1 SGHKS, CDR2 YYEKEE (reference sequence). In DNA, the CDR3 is TGTGCCAGCAGCGTTACAGGGGGCACCGGGGAGCTGTTTTTT. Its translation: CASSVTGGTGELFF. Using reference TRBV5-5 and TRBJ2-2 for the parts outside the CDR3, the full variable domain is DAGVTQSPTHLIKTRGQQVTLRCSPISGHKSVSWYQQVLGQGPQFIFQYYEKEERGRGNFPDRFSARQFPNYSSELNVNALLLGDSALYLCASSVTGGTGELFFGEGSRLTVL.

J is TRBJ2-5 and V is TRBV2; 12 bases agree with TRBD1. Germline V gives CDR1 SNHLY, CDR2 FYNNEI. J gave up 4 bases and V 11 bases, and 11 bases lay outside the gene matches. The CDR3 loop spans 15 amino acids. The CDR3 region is CAASPGQGAAETQYF. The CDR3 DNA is TGTGCCGCCTCACCGGGACAGGGGGCCGCAGAGACCCAGTACTTC. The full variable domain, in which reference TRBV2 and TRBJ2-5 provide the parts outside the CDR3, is EPEVTQTPSHQVTQMGQEVILRCVPISNHLYFYWYRQILGQKVEFLVSFYNNEISEKSEIFDDQFSVERPDGSNFTLKIRSTKLEDSAMYFCAASPGQGAAETQYFGPGTRLLVL.

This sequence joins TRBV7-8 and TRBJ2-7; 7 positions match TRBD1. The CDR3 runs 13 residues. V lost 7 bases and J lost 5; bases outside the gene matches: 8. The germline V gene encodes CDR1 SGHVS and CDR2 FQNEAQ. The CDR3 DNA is TGTGCCAGCAACGTCAGGGGGTACCACGAGCAGTACTTC. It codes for CASNVRGYHEQYF.

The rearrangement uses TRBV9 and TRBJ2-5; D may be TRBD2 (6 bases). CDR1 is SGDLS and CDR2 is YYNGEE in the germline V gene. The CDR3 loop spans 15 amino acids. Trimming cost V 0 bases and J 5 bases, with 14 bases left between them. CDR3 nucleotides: TGTGCCAGCAGCGTAGTGGGGGGAGAGGGGGAGACCCAGTACTTC. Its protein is CASSVVGGEGETQYF.

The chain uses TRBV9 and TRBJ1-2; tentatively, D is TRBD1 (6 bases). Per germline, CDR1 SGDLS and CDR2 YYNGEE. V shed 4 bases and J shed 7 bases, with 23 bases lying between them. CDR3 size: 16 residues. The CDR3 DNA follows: TGTGCCAGCAGCCCTGCTTCGACAGGCCCGCATGCTGGCTACACCTTC. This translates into CASSPASTGPHAGYTF.

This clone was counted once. CDR3 nucleotide sequence: TGTGCCAGCAGCTTAGGGCACCCTTGGGAGACCCAGTACTTC. This gives the protein CASSLGHPWETQYF. The chain uses TRBV7-2 and TRBJ2-5; unclear D gene. The CDR3 runs to 14 residues. V was clipped by 1 base and J by 5 bases, with 11 bases between them. Germline values: CDR1 SGHTA, CDR2 FQGNSA.

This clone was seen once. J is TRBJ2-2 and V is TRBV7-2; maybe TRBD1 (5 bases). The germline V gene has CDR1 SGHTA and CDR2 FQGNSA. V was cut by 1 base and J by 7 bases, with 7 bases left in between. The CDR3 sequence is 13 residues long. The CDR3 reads CASSLVQGGELFF. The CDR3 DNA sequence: TGTGCCAGCAGCTTAGTTCAGGGCGGGGAGCTGTTTTTT.

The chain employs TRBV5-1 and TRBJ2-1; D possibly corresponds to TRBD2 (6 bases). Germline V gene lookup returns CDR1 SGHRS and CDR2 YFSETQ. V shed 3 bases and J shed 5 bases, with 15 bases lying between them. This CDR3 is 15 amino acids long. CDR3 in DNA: TGCGCCAGCAGCTGGGGTAGCGGAGCGAACAATGAGCAGTTCTTC. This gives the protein CASSWGSGANNEQFF.

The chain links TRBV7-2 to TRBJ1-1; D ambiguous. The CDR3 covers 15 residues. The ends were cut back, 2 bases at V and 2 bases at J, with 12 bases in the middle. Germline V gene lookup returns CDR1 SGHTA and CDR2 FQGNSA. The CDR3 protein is CASSLKFRGNTEAFF. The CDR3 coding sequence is TGTGCCAGCAGCTTAAAATTCCGGGGAAACACTGAAGCTTTCTTT.

The CDR3 protein is CASNRLGQKQETQYF. CDR3 DNA sequence: TGTGCCAGCAACCGACTGGGACAGAAACAAGAGACCCAGTACTTC. The genes are TRBV7-2 and TRBJ2-5, with 7 nucleotides matching TRBD1. This CDR3 comprises 15 residues. Germline V gene lookup returns CDR1 SGHTA and CDR2 FQGNSA. V gave up 7 bases and J gave up 2 bases; unmatched junction bases: 10.

Here the CDR3 DNA reads TGTGCCAGCAGTTTTATTTTCACAGATACGCAGTATTTT. Translated: CASSFIFTDTQYF. This sequence joins TRBV27 and TRBJ2-3, with unresolved D. Germline CDR1 and CDR2: MNHEY and SMNVEV (reference sequence). CDR3 length: 13 amino acids. V lost 3 bases to trimming and J lost 2 bases, with 6 bases between them.

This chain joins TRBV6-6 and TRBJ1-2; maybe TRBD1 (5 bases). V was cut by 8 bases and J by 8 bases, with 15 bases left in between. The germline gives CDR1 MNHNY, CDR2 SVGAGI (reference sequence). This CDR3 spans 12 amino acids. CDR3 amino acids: CASSDGAGGYTF. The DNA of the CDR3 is TGTGCCAGCTCGGACGGAGCAGGGGGCTACACCTTC.

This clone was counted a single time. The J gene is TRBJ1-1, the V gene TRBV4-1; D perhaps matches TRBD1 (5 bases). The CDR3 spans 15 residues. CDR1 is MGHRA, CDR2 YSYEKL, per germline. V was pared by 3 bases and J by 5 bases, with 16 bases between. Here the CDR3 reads CASSQNWGVGTEAFF. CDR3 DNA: TGCGCCAGCAGCCAGAACTGGGGGGTTGGGACTGAAGCTTTCTTT.

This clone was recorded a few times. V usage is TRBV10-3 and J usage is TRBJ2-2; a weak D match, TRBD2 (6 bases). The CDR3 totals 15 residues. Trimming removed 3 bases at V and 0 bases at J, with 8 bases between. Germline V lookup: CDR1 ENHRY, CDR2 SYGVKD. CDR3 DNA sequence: TGTGCCATCAGTGAATGGGACTCGAACACCGGGGAGCTGTTTTTT. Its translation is CAISEWDSNTGELFF.